This TCR beta chain was documented in a study of blood T cell repertoires in COVID-19. Background on the study: The United States, Italy and Spain supplied acute and convalescent COVID-19 samples.

V gave up 5 bases and J gave up 3 bases; unmatched junction bases: 4. Germline values: CDR1 SGHVS, CDR2 FQNEAQ. CDR3 length: 14 residues. In the authors' workflow: From reference gene primer amplification, estimates of nucleated cell counts were derived. Sequenced by immunoSEQ multiplex PCR; TCRdb stores in-frame clones only, minus some. That table is the source of V, J and clone size, and D and trimming were worked out from the DNA. The sample has roughly 56,000 clones, 90% seen once; the top ten hold around an eighth. This chain joins TRBV7-8 and TRBJ2-7; 10 bases align to TRBD2. The sequenced material came from peripheral blood. This sequence originates from a man aged 60 to 69 with active COVID-19. CDR3 nucleotides: TGTGCCAGCAGCCGAGTAGCGGGAGGCTACGAGCAGTACTTC. It translates to CASSRVAGGYEQYF.